This T cell receptor (beta chain) was obtained from a study of human thymus T cells. Study results and caveats: Related research reported highly overlapping thymic repertoires among unrelated individuals.

Trimming took 5 bases from V and 0 from J; bases not matched to a gene: 6. The germline CDR1 and CDR2 sequences are SGHAT and FQNNGV. The CDR3 has 15 residues. Regarding this clone: Its antigen remains unidentified.

Produced via immunoSEQ multiplex PCR; TCRdb's table is partial and in-frame only. This table has 75,000 to 90,000 clones, roughly 96% appearing once. The source of the thymus tissue was resections taken during corrective heart surgery. Sequences were obtained from thymus tissue. This receptor was obtained from a boy under two years old with a congenital heart defect but otherwise immunologically healthy. The chain combines TRBV11-2 with TRBJ1-2; the match to TRBD1 covers 7 bases. The CDR3 loop is CASSKRTGSNYGYTF. The CDR3 DNA follows: TGTGCCAGCAGCAAGAGGACAGGATCTAACTATGGCTACACCTTC.